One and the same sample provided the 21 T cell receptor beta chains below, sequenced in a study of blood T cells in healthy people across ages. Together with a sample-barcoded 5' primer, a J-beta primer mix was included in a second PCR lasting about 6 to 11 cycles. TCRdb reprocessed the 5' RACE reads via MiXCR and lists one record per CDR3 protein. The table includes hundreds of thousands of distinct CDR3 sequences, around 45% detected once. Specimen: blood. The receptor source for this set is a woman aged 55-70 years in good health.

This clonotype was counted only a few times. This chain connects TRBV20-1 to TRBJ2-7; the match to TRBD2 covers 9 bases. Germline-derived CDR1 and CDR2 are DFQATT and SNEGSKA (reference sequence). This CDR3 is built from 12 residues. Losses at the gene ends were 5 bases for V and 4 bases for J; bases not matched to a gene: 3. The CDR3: CSAFSGSYEQYF. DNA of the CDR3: TGCAGTGCTTTTAGCGGGAGTTACGAGCAGTACTTC.

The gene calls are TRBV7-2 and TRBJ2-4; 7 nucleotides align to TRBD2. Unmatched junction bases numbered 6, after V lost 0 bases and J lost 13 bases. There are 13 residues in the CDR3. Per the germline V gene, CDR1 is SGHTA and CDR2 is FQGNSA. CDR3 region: CASSLARAGEQYF. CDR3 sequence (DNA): TGTGCCAGCAGCTTAGCAAGGGCGGGGGAGCAGTACTTC.

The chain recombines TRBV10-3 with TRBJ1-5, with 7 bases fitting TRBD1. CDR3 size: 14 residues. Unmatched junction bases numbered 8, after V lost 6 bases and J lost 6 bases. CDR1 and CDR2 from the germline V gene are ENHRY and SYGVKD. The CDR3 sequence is CAIRTGTEGQPQHF. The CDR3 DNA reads TGTGCCATCAGAACCGGGACAGAGGGTCAGCCCCAGCATTTT.

DNA of the CDR3: TGTGCCAGCTCACAGGGACTAGCCTACGAGCAGTACTTC. Translated: CASSQGLAYEQYF. The chain links TRBV18 to TRBJ2-7; 8 positions match TRBD2. The germline CDR1 and CDR2 sequences are KGHSH and LQKENI. The CDR3 extends over 13 amino acids. The J segment lost 2 bases and the V segment lost 4 bases, leaving 1 base of the junction unmatched. Complete variable domain (other parts from reference TRBV18 and TRBJ2-7): NAGVMQNPRHLVRRRGQEARLRCSPMKGHSHVYWYRQLPEEGLKFMVYLQKENIIDESGMPKERFSAEFPKEGPSILRIQQVVRGDSAAYFCASSQGLAYEQYFGPGTRLTVT.

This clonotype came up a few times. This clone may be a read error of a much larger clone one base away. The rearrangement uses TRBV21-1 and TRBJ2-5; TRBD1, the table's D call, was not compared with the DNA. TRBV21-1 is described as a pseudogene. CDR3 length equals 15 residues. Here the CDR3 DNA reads TGTGCCAGCAGCAAAGAGGGGGGAATCCACAATGAGCAGTACTTC. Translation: CASSKEGGIHNEQYF.

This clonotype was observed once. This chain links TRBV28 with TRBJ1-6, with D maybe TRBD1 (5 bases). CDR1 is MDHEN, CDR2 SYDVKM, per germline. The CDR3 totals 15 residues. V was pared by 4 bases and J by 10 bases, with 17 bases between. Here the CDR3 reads CASSSGPAGKSPLHF. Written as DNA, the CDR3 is TGTGCCAGCAGTTCGGGCCCGGCAGGGAAGTCACCCCTCCACTTT.

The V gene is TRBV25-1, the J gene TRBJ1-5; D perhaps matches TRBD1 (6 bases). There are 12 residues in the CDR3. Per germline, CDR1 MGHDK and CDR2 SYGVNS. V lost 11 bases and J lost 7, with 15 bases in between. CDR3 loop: CAPPGVRQPQHF. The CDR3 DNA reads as TGTGCCCCACCAGGGGTACGGCAGCCCCAGCATTTT.

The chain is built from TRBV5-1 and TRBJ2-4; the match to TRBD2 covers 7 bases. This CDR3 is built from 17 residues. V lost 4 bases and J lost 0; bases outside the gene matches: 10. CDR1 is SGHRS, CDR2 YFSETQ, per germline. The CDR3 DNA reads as TGCGCCAGCAGCCCGGGGCTAGCGGATTTAGCCAAAAACATTCAGTACTTC. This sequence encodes CASSPGLADLAKNIQYF.

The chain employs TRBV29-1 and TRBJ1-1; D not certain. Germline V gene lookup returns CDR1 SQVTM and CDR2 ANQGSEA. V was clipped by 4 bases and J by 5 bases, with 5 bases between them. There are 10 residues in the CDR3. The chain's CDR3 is CSVVITEAFF. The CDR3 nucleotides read TGCAGCGTTGTAATAACTGAAGCTTTCTTT.

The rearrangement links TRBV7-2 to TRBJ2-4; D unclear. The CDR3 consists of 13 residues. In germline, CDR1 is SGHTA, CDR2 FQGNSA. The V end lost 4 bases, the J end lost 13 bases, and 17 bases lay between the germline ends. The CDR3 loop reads CASSSLSEQQQYF. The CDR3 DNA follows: TGTGCCAGCAGCTCTCTGTCTGAACAGCAACAGTACTTC.

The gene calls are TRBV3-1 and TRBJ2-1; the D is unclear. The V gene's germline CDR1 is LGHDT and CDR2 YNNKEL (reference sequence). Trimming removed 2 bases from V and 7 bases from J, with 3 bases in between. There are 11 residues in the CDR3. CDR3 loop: CASSQLNEQFF. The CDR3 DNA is TGTGCCAGCAGCCAACTAAATGAGCAGTTCTTC.

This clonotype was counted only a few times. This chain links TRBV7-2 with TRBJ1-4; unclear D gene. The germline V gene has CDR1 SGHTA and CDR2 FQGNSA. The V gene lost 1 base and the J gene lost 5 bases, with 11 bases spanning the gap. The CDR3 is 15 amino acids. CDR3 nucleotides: TGTGCCAGCAGCTTAGTTGGGTCAGAAAATGAAAAACTGTTTTTT. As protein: CASSLVGSENEKLFF.

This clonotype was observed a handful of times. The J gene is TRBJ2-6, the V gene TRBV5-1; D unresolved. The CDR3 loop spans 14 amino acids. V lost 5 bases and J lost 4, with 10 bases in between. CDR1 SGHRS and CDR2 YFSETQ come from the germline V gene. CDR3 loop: CASREVRGANVLTF. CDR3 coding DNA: TGCGCCAGCAGAGAGGTTAGGGGGGCCAACGTCCTGACTTTC.

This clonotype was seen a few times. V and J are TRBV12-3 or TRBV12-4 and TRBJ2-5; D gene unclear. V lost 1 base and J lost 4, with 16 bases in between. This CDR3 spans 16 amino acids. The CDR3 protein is CASSLGGTETRETQYF. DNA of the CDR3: TGTGCCAGCAGTTTAGGGGGAACAGAGACCCGAGAGACCCAGTACTTC.

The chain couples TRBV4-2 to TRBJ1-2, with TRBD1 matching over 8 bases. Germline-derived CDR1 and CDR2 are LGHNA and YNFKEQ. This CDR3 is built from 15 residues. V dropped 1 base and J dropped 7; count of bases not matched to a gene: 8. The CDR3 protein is CASSQAGGQGGGYTF. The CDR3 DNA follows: TGTGCCAGCAGCCAAGCCGGTGGACAGGGTGGTGGCTACACCTTC.

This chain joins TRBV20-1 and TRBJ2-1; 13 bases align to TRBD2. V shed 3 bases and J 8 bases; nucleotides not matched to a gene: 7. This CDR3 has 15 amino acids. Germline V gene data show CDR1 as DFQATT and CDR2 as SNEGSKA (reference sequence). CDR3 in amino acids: CSASGLAGVGDEQFF. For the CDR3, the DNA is TGCAGTGCTAGTGGACTAGCGGGAGTAGGCGATGAGCAGTTCTTC.

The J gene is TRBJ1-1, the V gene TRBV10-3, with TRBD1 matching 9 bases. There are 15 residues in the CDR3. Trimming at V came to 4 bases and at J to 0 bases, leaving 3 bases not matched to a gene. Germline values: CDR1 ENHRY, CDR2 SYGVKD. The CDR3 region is CAISGQGGLNTEAFF. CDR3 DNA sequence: TGTGCCATCAGTGGACAGGGGGGACTGAACACTGAAGCTTTCTTT.

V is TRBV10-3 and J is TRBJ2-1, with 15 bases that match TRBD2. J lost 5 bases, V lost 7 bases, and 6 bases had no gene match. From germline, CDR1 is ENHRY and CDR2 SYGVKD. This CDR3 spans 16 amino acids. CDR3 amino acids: CAINPGTSGRNNEQFF. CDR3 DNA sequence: TGTGCCATCAACCCTGGGACTAGCGGGAGGAACAATGAGCAGTTCTTC.

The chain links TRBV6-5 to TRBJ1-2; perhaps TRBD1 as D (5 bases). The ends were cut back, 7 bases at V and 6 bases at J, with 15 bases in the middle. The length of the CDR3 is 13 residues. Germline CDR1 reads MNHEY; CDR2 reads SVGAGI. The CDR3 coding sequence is TGTGCCAGCACCCCTTCGGGGGTCCATGGCTACACCTTC. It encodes CASTPSGVHGYTF.

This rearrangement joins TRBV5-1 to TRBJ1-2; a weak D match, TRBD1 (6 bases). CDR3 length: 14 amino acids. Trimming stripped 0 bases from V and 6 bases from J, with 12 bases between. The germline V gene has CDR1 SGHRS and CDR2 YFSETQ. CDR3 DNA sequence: TGCGCCAGCAGCTTGGTTCGGACAGAGGATGGCTACACCTTC. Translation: CASSLVRTEDGYTF. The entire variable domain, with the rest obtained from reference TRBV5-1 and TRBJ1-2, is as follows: KAGVTQTPRYLIKTRGQQVTLSCSPISGHRSVSWYQQTPGQGLQFLFEYFSETQRNKGNFPGRFSGRQFSNSRSEMNVSTLELGDSALYLCASSLVRTEDGYTFGSGTRLTVV.

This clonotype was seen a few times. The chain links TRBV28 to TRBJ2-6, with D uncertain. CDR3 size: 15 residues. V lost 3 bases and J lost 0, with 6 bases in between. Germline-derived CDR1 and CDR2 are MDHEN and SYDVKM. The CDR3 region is CASSFWSSGANVLTF. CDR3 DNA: TGTGCCAGCAGTTTTTGGAGCTCTGGGGCCAACGTCCTGACTTTC.